This T cell receptor beta chain was identified during a study of Ad26.COV2.S vaccination and SARS-CoV-2 variants. The method was immunoSEQ multiplex PCR; TCRdb's version includes in-frame clones alone and lacks a portion of them. This sample has about 94,000 clones, with more than 65% found just once. With 5 bases clipped from V and 6 bases from J, the junction kept 6 bases outside the gene matches. The CDR3 contains 13 residues. Germline CDR1 SGHRS, CDR2 YFSETQ. The rearrangement joins TRBV5-1 to TRBJ2-3; 7 bases are a match to TRBD1. Sample: peripheral blood, taken after recovery from COVID-19. This clonotype was sampled from a human donor who had recovered from COVID-19. This CDR3 is CASRYTGEDTQYF. DNA for the CDR3: TGCGCCAGCAGATATACAGGGGAGGATACGCAGTATTTT.